This TCR beta chain was found in a study of OX40 agonist ivuxolimab in advanced cancers. Per germline, CDR1 SGHVS and CDR2 FQNEAQ. The CDR3 runs 16 residues. V lost 1 base and J 2 bases, leaving 12 bases between the germline ends. Clones were read by immunoSEQ multiplex PCR, and TCRdb kept only the in-frame ones, dropping some. The sample includes fewer than 90,000 clones, 89% of them seen just once. The source of this sequence is an adult with an advanced solid tumor such as melanoma, head and neck, liver or kidney cancer. The sequencing used CD4+ or CD8+ T cells sorted from blood, collected in a trial of the OX40 agonist ivuxolimab. This rearrangement joins TRBV7-8 to TRBJ1-5; D is possibly TRBD1 (5 bases). This CDR3 reads CASSLVGGGGNQPQHF. The DNA for the CDR3 is TGTGCCAGCAGCTTAGTTGGGGGAGGGGGCAATCAGCCCCAGCATTTT.